This T cell receptor beta chain was found in a study of cytotoxic CD8 clonotypes in ibrutinib-treated CLL. Study conclusions and caveats: Public clonotypes occurred uncommonly; on treatment, they contracted or remained stable.

Profiled with immunoSEQ multiplex PCR; TCRdb holds only in-frame clones, not every one. The sample shows more than 200,000 clones, 70% of them seen only once. On this clone: Its antigen is unidentified.

Germline V gives CDR1 SGDLS, CDR2 YYNGEE. The CDR3 is 13 residues long. V was pared by 2 bases and J by 6 bases, with 8 bases between. V and J are TRBV9 and TRBJ2-2; D call uncertain. This receptor was identified in a human donor with chronic lymphocytic leukemia. The sample consisted of PBMCs, taken after 24 months of ibrutinib treatment. The CDR3 DNA reads TGTGCCAGCAGCGTTGGAGTAGCCGGGGAGCTGTTTTTT. It codes for CASSVGVAGELFF.